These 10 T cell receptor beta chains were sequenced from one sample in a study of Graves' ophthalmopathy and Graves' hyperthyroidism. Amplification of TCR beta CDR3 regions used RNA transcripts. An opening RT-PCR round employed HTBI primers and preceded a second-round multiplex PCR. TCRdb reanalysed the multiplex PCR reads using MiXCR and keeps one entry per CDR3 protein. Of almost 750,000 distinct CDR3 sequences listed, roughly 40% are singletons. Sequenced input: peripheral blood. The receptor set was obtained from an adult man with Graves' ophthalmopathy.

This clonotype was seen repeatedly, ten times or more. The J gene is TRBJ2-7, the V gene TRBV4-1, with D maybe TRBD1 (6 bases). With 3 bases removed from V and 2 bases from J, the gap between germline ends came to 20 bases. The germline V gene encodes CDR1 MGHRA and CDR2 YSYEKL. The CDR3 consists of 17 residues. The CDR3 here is CASSQLPTGYGAYEQYF. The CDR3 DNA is TGCGCCAGCAGCCAGCTTCCTACAGGGTACGGGGCCTACGAGCAGTACTTC.

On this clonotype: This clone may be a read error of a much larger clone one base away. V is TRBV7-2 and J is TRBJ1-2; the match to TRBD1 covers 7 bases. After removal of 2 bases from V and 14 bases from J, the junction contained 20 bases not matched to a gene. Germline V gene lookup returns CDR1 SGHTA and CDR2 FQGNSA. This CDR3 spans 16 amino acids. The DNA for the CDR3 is TGTGCCAGCAGCTTAAGGGACAGTTATGCCAGGTTGGCTAATACCTTC. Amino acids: CASSLRDSYARLANTF.

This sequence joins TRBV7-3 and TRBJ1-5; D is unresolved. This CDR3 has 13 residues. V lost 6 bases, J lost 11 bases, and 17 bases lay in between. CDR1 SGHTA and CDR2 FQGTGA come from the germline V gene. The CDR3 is CASSRGNQETQHF. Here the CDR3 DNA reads TGTGCCAGCAGTCGCGGGAATCAAGAGACCCAGCATTTT.

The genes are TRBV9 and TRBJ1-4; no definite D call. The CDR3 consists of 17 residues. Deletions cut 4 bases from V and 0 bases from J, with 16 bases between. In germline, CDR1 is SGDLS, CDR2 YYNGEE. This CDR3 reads CASSPQWIGPTNEKLFF. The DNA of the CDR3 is TGTGCCAGCAGCCCTCAGTGGATAGGGCCAACTAATGAAAAACTGTTTTTT. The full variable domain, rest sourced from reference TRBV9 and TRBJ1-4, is DSGVTQTPKHLITATGQRVTLRCSPRSGDLSVYWYQQSLDQGLQFLIQYYNGEERAKGNILERFSAQQFPDLHSELNLSSLELGDSALYFCASSPQWIGPTNEKLFFGSGTQLSVL.

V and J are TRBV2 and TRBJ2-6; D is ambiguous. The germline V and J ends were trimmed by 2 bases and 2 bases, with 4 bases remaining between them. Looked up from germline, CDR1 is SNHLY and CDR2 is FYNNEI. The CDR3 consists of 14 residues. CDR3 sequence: CASSEQPGANVLTF. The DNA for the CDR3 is TGTGCCAGCAGTGAACAACCTGGGGCCAACGTCCTGACTTTC.

CDR3 nucleotide sequence: TGCGCCAGCAGCCAAAACAGGGGGAATGAAGCTTTCTTT. Translated: CASSQNRGNEAFF. This chain connects TRBV4-3 to TRBJ1-1, with 8 bases that match TRBD1. The V gene's germline CDR1 is LGHNA and CDR2 YSLEER. The ends lost 2 bases at V and 7 bases at J; junction bases unmatched: 3. The CDR3 totals 13 residues.

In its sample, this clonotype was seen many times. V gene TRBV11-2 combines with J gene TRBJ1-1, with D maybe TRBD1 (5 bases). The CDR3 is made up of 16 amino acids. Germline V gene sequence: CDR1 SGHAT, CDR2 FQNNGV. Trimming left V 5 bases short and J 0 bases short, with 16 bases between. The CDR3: CASSLGEGRLNTEAFF. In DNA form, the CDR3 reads TGTGCCAGCAGCCTTGGAGAGGGACGATTGAACACTGAAGCTTTCTTT.

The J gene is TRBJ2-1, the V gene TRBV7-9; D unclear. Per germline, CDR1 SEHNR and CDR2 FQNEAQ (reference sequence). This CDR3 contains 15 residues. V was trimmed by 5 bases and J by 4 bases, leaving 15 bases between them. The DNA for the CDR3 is TGTGCCAGCAGCCTCTCCCCGAGGCCTTACAATGAGCAGTTCTTC. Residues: CASSLSPRPYNEQFF. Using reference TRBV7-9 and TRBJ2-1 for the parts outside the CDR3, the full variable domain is DTGVSQNPRHKITKRGQNVTFRCDPISEHNRLYWYRQTLGQGPEFLTYFQNEAQLEKSRLLSDRFSAERPKGSFSTLEIQRTEQGDSAMYLCASSLSPRPYNEQFFGPGTRLTVL.

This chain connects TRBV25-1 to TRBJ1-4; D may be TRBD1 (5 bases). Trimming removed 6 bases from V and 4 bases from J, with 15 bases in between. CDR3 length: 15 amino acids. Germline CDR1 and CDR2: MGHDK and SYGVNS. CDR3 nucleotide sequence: TGTGCCAGCAGCCCCCGGGACGCCCTTAATGAAAAACTGTTTTTT. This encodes CASSPRDALNEKLFF.

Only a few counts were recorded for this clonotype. In nucleotides, the CDR3 is TGTGCCAGCAGCCCGGGACAGCCCAGACTAGGGGAAGAGACCCAGTACTTC. The encoded protein is CASSPGQPRLGEETQYF. The chain employs TRBV12-5 and TRBJ2-5; D might be TRBD1 (7 bases). The germline V gene has CDR1 LGHNT and CDR2 FRNRAP. The CDR3 runs to 17 residues.